This T cell receptor beta chain was recovered during a study of T cells after somatic rescue of genetic block. Measured with immunoSEQ multiplex PCR; TCRdb has only the in-frame clones, and not every one. The data hold about 13,000 clones, with roughly 73% observed a single time. The CDR3 has 15 amino acids. The V gene's germline CDR1 is LNHDA and CDR2 SQIVND (reference sequence). V was cut by 5 bases and J by 0 bases, with 11 bases left in between. This rearrangement joins TRBV19 to TRBJ1-3; no definite D call. The sequenced material came from peripheral blood mononuclear cells (PBMCs). The sequence derives from a boy between 10 and 17 years old. The CDR3 nucleotides read TGTGCCAGTAGTTCCAGGTCCTCCTCTGGAAACACCATATATTTT. It translates to CASSSRSSSGNTIYF.